These 8 T cell receptor beta chains originate from one sample sequenced in a study of T-cell reconstitution after alpha-beta-depleted transplantation in children. Unique molecular identifiers featured in how the TCRbeta library was prepared. TCRdb processed the PCR reads anew with MiXCR; each CDR3 protein has one entry. The sample carries some 350,000 distinct CDR3 sequences, about a tenth recorded once. The source material was PBMCs from the stem cell graft donor, sampled from the stem cell graft. All receptors come from a human donor who donated a stem cell graft to a child with acute lymphoblastic leukemia.

Only a few counts were recorded for this clonotype. The rearrangement uses TRBV27 and TRBJ1-5; tentative D call: TRBD1 (5 bases). Germline lookup yields CDR1 MNHEY and CDR2 SMNVEV (reference sequence). V shed 6 bases and J shed 6 bases, with 18 bases lying between them. The CDR3 consists of 15 residues. In nucleotides, the CDR3 is TGTGCCAGCAGCGGGGGTAGAACAATCGGTCAGCCCCAGCATTTT. Translation: CASSGGRTIGQPQHF.

This clonotype was seen a few times. CDR3 region: CATSFGGSPYEQYF. In DNA, the CDR3 is TGTGCCACCAGCTTCGGGGGGAGTCCCTACGAGCAGTACTTC. The V call is TRBV15, the J call TRBJ2-7, with 7 bases fitting TRBD2. The CDR3 extends over 14 amino acids. Germline trimming cut 5 bases from V and 2 bases from J; bases unmatched to any gene: 6. The germline V gene has CDR1 LNHNV and CDR2 YYDKDF (reference sequence).

This clonotype showed up just a few times. The chain combines TRBV7-2 with TRBJ2-3, with 7 positions matching TRBD2. Germline V lookup: CDR1 SGHTA, CDR2 FQGNSA. The CDR3 spans 16 residues. The trim removed 5 bases at V and 3 bases at J, leaving 11 bases unmatched. CDR3 residues: CASSPEAGRRTDTQYF. The CDR3 DNA reads as TGTGCCAGCAGCCCAGAAGCGGGGCGGCGGACAGATACGCAGTATTTT. The entire variable domain, with the rest obtained from reference TRBV7-2 and TRBJ2-3, is as follows: GAGVSQSPSNKVTEKGKDVELRCDPISGHTALYWYRQSLGQGLEFLIYFQGNSAPDKSGLPSDRFSAERTGGSVSTLTIQRTQQEDSAVYLCASSPEAGRRTDTQYFGPGTRLTVL.

This clonotype was detected a few times. The genes are TRBV27 and TRBJ2-7; 7 bases agree with TRBD2. The germline gives CDR1 MNHEY, CDR2 SMNVEV (reference sequence). J lost 5 bases, V lost 5 bases, and 9 bases had no gene match. The CDR3 sequence is 14 residues long. CDR3: CASSHGLGAHEQYF. CDR3 in DNA: TGTGCCAGCAGTCACGGACTAGGGGCGCACGAGCAGTACTTC.

CDR3 in DNA: TGTGCCAGCAGCAAGGGGCTAGCGGGAGGGCCGTCGAGACCAGATACGCAGTATTTT. Encoded protein: CASSKGLAGGPSRPDTQYF. The chain carries TRBV6-1 and TRBJ2-3; 12 positions match TRBD2. CDR3 size: 19 residues. V lost 6 bases and J lost 4; bases outside the gene matches: 17. The V gene's germline CDR1 is MNHNS and CDR2 SASEGT.

In this sample, this clonotype turned up a few times. The chain is built from TRBV6-2 or TRBV6-3 and TRBJ2-2; D unresolved. Per germline, CDR1 MNHEY and CDR2 SVGEGT. The CDR3 length is 13 residues. The V end was cut by 6 bases, the J end by 4 bases, with 9 bases between. The CDR3 DNA reads as TGTGCCAGCAGCAACTCTCCCACCGGGGAGCTGTTTTTT. Translation gives CASSNSPTGELFF.

This clonotype came up a few times. The chain carries TRBV10-3 and TRBJ1-1, with D maybe TRBD1 (5 bases). The CDR3 has 16 residues. Per germline, CDR1 ENHRY and CDR2 SYGVKD. Trimming stripped 0 bases from V and 2 bases from J, with 13 bases between. The CDR3 DNA follows: TGTGCCATCAGTGAGTCGTGGCAGGGCATAAACACTGAAGCTTTCTTT. Its protein product is CAISESWQGINTEAFF.

The chain employs TRBV6-2 or TRBV6-3 and TRBJ2-5; D remains ambiguous. V was trimmed by 4 bases and J by 5 bases, leaving 11 bases between them. Germline V lookup: CDR1 MNHEY, CDR2 SVGEGT. This CDR3 has 13 residues. CDR3: CASSSKPEETQYF. As DNA, the CDR3 is TGTGCCAGCAGTTCCAAACCAGAGGAGACCCAGTACTTC.